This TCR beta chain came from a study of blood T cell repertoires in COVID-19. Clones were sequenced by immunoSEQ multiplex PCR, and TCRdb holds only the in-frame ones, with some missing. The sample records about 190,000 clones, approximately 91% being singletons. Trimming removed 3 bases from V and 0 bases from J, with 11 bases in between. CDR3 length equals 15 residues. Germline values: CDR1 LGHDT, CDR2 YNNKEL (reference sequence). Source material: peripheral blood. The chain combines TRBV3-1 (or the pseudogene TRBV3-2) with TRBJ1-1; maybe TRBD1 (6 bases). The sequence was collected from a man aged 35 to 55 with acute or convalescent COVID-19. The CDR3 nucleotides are TGTGCCAGCAGCCATGGACAGATCATGAACACTGAAGCTTTCTTT. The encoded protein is CASSHGQIMNTEAFF.